Sequencing of this T cell receptor (beta chain) was carried out in a study of response to subunit inactivated influenza vaccine (dated by TCRdb to 2016 to 2018). For the wider study: Deep quantitative profiling of the T cell receptor repertoire was used in the study to follow responses to a trivalent subunit inactivated influenza vaccine. Study-wide conclusions, independent of this receptor: It was suggested by the authors that each seasonal influenza vaccination may recruit only a limited number of new T cells.

The sample's time point label, decoded: around 42 days after influenza vaccine administration. Receptor amplification or capture employed RT-PCR. Sequencing took place on an Illumina HiSeq 2500. Clones were called with MiXCR by TCRdb after fastp trimmed the public reads at Q25, and only in-frame beta chains were retained. Every entry covers one CDR3 protein and lists the most common genes and DNA from its rows. The sample records fewer than 700,000 distinct CDR3 sequences, 10% to 15% of which are singletons. 13% of the sample rests with the top ten. The CDR3 starts with the cysteine, ends with the phenylalanine, and has 13 residues. Only the CDR3 region is kept as DNA, spanning 39 bases read in frame from base 1. According to the germline V gene (reference sequence), CDR1 reads LGHDT and CDR2 reads YNNKEL. A distance of 13 bases separates the germline ends of V and J, which lose 4 bases and 6 bases respectively.

This clonotype was seen a few times. Its antigen target is currently unknown. The input lacks base qualities; no much larger clone sits a single base away. This TCR was sampled from a man aged 50 to 60 who received an inactivated influenza vaccine. Donor details come from another sample of the same person, matched by shared clones. The sequencing used PBMCs from blood, collected about 6 weeks after vaccination. The rearrangement combines TRBV3-1 with TRBJ2-7, with TRBD2 perhaps the D gene, on 5 matching bases. The DNA sequence is as follows: TGTGCCAGCAGCCCCCGCGCGGGCGCCGAGCAGTACTTC. The resulting protein is CASSPRAGAEQYF.